The present T cell receptor beta chain was sequenced within a study of T cell changes during pregnancy in multiple sclerosis. This clone came up a few times. Using immunoSEQ multiplex PCR, the repertoire was profiled, and TCRdb retains in-frame clones only, with some absent. The sample holds about 70,000 clones, more than 85% seen once. The input for sequencing was peripheral blood, taken in the first trimester of pregnancy. This receptor was obtained from a female donor with multiple sclerosis, enrolled in a pregnancy study.

In DNA, the CDR3 is TGTGCCAGCAGTTACGGAGTTTCCGGGGAGCTGTTTTTT. This encodes CASSYGVSGELFF. V usage is TRBV6-5 and J usage is TRBJ2-2; no clear D gene. V lost 2 bases and J lost 6, with 7 bases in between. Germline assignment: CDR1 MNHEY and CDR2 SVGAGI. The CDR3 has 13 amino acids.